Below, 15 T cell receptor beta chains from the same sample are listed, as sequenced in a study of regulatory T cells in long-lasting Graves disease. The time point was: newly diagnosed GD, antithyroid drugs for less than 3 months. PBMCs provided the RNA from which the TCR library was made. The TCR beta library used iRepertoire HTBI primers with Arm-PCR amplification of CDR3. TCRdb redid the calling of the multiplex PCR reads with MiXCR, one entry per CDR3 protein. This sample has roughly 500,000 distinct CDR3 sequences; around 13% occur once, and the top ten carry about a sixth. This sample also appeared in a second study, on T cells in Graves' hyperthyroidism and ophthalmopathy.

Specimen: peripheral blood mononuclear cells (PBMCs), collected at new diagnosis, from a patient treated with antithyroid drugs. The receptors come from a woman aged 45-59 years with Graves disease.

This clonotype has a handful of counts. The chain links TRBV7-2 to TRBJ2-1, with 9 nucleotides matching TRBD1. The V and J ends lost 7 bases and 9 bases, in that order; junction bases with no gene match: 10. The CDR3 consists of 14 residues. The V gene's germline CDR1 is SGHTA and CDR2 FQGNSA. The CDR3, as DNA: TGTGCCAGCAACAGGGGGCCCGAATTCTCTGAGCAGTTCTTC. Translated, it gives CASNRGPEFSEQFF.

Ten or more counts support this clonotype. The gene calls are TRBV12-3 or TRBV12-4 and TRBJ2-7, with TRBD1 as a possible D gene (6 bases). Trimming pared 4 bases from V and 3 bases from J, leaving 16 bases between. This CDR3 has 15 amino acids. CDR3 in DNA: TGTGCCAGCAGTTGGCGCCAGGGACATTTCTACGAGCAGTACTTC. Translating it yields CASSWRQGHFYEQYF.

The genes are TRBV4-1 and TRBJ2-2; 12 nucleotides match TRBD2. V trimming: 1 base; J trimming: 7 bases; junction bases outside the gene matches: 7. The CDR3 covers 17 residues. CDR1 is MGHRA, CDR2 YSYEKL, per germline. The CDR3 sequence is CASSQVLAGGPGGELFF. The CDR3 coding sequence is TGCGCCAGCAGCCAAGTACTAGCGGGAGGTCCGGGCGGGGAGCTGTTTTTT.

The chain carries TRBV28 and TRBJ2-7; D gene ambiguous. Germline CDR1 reads MDHEN; CDR2 reads SYDVKM. The V end was cut by 1 base, the J end by 12 bases, with 19 bases between. The CDR3 totals 14 residues. This chain's CDR3 is CASSLSPDSTWRYF. DNA of the CDR3: TGTGCCAGCAGTTTATCCCCAGACTCCACCTGGAGGTACTTC.

This clonotype was recorded many times. The chain couples TRBV5-1 to TRBJ2-7; a possible D gene is TRBD1 (5 bases). Germline values: CDR1 SGHRS, CDR2 YFSETQ. V was pared by 1 base and J by 2 bases, with 13 bases between. There are 15 residues in the CDR3. The CDR3 here is CASSLSSLGAYEQYF. DNA for the CDR3: TGCGCCAGCAGCTTGTCATCGCTAGGGGCCTACGAGCAGTACTTC.

This clonotype was counted many times. CDR3 loop: CASKLQGANTGELFF. The CDR3 DNA reads TGTGCCAGCAAATTACAGGGGGCCAACACCGGGGAGCTGTTTTTT. This sequence joins TRBV12-3 or TRBV12-4 and TRBJ2-2, with TRBD1 identical over 9 bases. J gave up 2 bases and V 7 bases, and 5 bases lay outside the gene matches. This CDR3 spans 15 amino acids.

This clonotype was counted at least ten times. This chain connects TRBV11-2 to TRBJ2-5, with 7 bases fitting TRBD1. After removal of 3 bases from V and 4 bases from J, the junction contained 8 bases not matched to a gene. Germline CDR1 SGHAT, CDR2 FQNNGV. The CDR3 loop spans 15 amino acids. The CDR3 sequence is CASSLYRGLGETQYF. CDR3 in DNA: TGTGCCAGCAGCTTGTACAGGGGATTAGGAGAGACCCAGTACTTC.

This clonotype was counted between two and nine times. This CDR3 is CASSYDRGNTEAFF. In nucleotides, the CDR3 is TGCGCCAGCAGCTATGACAGGGGGAACACTGAAGCTTTCTTT. V usage is TRBV5-1 and J usage is TRBJ1-1, with TRBD1 matching 8 bases. This CDR3 has 14 residues. The V gene's germline CDR1 is SGHRS and CDR2 YFSETQ. Trimming at V came to 3 bases and at J to 1 base, leaving 2 bases not matched to a gene.

The rearrangement uses TRBV11-2 and TRBJ2-1, with D perhaps being TRBD1 or TRBD2 (6 bases each). Germline CDR1 reads SGHAT; CDR2 reads FQNNGV. There are 16 residues in the CDR3. V lost 1 base, J lost 7 bases, and 17 bases lay in between. The CDR3: CASSLVGGGIGNEQFF. Here the CDR3 DNA reads TGTGCCAGCAGCTTAGTGGGGGGCGGGATAGGAAATGAGCAGTTCTTC. The full variable domain, in which reference TRBV11-2 and TRBJ2-1 provide the parts outside the CDR3, is EAGVAQSPRYKIIEKRQSVAFWCNPISGHATLYWYQQILGQGPKLLIQFQNNGVVDDSQLPKDRFSAERLKGVDSTLKIQPAKLEDSAVYLCASSLVGGGIGNEQFFGPGTRLTVL.

This clonotype appeared many times. This rearrangement joins TRBV2 to TRBJ1-2; maybe TRBD1 (5 bases). V lost 6 bases and J 4 bases, leaving 24 bases between the germline ends. Germline V CDR1 and CDR2: SNHLY, FYNNEI. CDR3 length equals 17 residues. The CDR3 DNA reads as TGTGCCAGCAGGGACGTAAATGCCCGACAGTATGGCTATGGCTACACCTTC. Amino acid sequence: CASRDVNARQYGYGYTF. Full variable domain (missing parts from reference TRBV2 and TRBJ1-2): EPEVTQTPSHQVTQMGQEVILRCVPISNHLYFYWYRQILGQKVEFLVSFYNNEISEKSEIFDDQFSVERPDGSNFTLKIRSTKLEDSAMYFCASRDVNARQYGYGYTFGSGTRLTVV.

Ten or more counts support this clonotype. The V call is TRBV12-3 or TRBV12-4, the J call TRBJ2-1; D possibly uses TRBD1 or TRBD2 (6 bases each). Trimming left V 7 bases short and J 7 bases short, with 11 bases between. The CDR3 contains 12 residues. The CDR3 sequence is CASKGGENEQFF. The CDR3 DNA is TGTGCCAGCAAGGGGGGAGAGAATGAGCAGTTCTTC.

This clonotype has ten or more counts. V is TRBV7-9 and J is TRBJ2-3; 10 bases map to TRBD2. CDR1 and CDR2 (germline): SEHNR, FQNEAQ (reference sequence). After removal of 5 bases from V and 3 bases from J, the junction contained 8 bases not matched to a gene. The CDR3 runs to 16 residues. CDR3 in DNA: TGTGCCAGCAGCCCCCCTCTAGCGGGAGTAACAGATACGCAGTATTTT. Translation: CASSPPLAGVTDTQYF.

The sample holds a few counts of this clonotype. V is TRBV10-2 and J is TRBJ2-1; D is unclear. The CDR3 consists of 12 residues. Trimming cost V 4 bases and J 5 bases, with 6 bases left between them. Germline lookup yields CDR1 WSHSY and CDR2 SAAADI. This chain's CDR3 is CASSGTNNEQFF. The CDR3 coding sequence is TGCGCCAGCAGTGGCACCAACAATGAGCAGTTCTTC.

This clonotype was counted ten times or more. CDR3 region: CASSLSRGLWQPQHF. The CDR3 nucleotides read TGTGCCAGCAGTTTATCCAGGGGGCTCTGGCAGCCCCAGCATTTT. The chain recombines TRBV28 with TRBJ1-5; 8 bases fit TRBD1. Germline V gives CDR1 MDHEN, CDR2 SYDVKM. The CDR3 length is 15 residues. Unmatched junction bases numbered 6, after V lost 1 base and J lost 7 bases.

To note about this clonotype: A read error is likely here: a far larger clone is one base away. The V gene is TRBV24-1, the J gene TRBJ2-7, with D tentatively TRBD1 (6 bases). CDR1 is KGHDR and CDR2 is SFDVKD in the germline V gene. The CDR3 is 12 residues long. In DNA, the CDR3 is TGTGCCAGCATTCGGACAGTCTACGAGCAGCACTTC. Translation: CASIRTVYEQHF.